This record covers a single TCR beta chain. The V gene's germline CDR1 is LNHNV and CDR2 YYDKDF (reference sequence). V dropped 5 bases and J dropped 3 bases, with 14 bases sitting between them. This CDR3 has 14 residues. Clones were read by immunoSEQ multiplex PCR, and TCRdb kept only the in-frame ones, dropping some. This sample has 100,000 to 150,000 clones; approximately 90% occur once, and the top ten carry around 8.1%. This sample is part of a study of control samples from healthy donors and cancer patients. The TCR comes from a man younger than 35 in good health. Sample: blood. J is TRBJ2-7 and V is TRBV15; D is uncertain. CDR3 in DNA: TGTGCCACCAGCCAGCGCCACGGCTTCTACGAGCAGTACTTC. Residues: CATSQRHGFYEQYF.